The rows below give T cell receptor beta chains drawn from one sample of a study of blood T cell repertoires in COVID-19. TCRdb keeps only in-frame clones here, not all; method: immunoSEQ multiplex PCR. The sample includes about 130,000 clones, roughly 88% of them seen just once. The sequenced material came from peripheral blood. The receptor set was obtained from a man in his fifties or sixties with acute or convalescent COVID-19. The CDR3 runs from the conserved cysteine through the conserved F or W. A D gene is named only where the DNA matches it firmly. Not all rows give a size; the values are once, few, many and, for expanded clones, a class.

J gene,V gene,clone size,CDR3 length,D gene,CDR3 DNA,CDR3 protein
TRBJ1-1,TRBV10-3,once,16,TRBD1,TGTGCCATCAGTGGGGGGACAGGGGGCAGTCCCACTGAAGCTTTCTTT,CAISGGTGGSPTEAFF
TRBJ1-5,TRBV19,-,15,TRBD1,TGTGCCAGTAGTCGGGACAGGGGAAGCAATCAGCCCCAGCATTTT,CASSRDRGSNQPQHF
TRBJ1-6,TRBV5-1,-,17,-,TGCGCCAGCAGCTTTGGGGGCGTCAGCTCCTATAATTCACCCCTCCACTTT,CASSFGGVSSYNSPLHF
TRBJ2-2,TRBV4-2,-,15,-,TGTGCCAGCAGCTATACTCCCCGGAACACCGGGGAGCTGTTTTTT,CASSYTPRNTGELFF
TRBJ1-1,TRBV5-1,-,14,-,TGCGCCAGCAGCTTGGCGCGGAGGAGCACTGAAGCTTTCTTT,CASSLARRSTEAFF
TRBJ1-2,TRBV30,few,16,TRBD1,TGTGCCTGGAGTGGGACAAACAGGGGCGTTAACTATGGCTACACCTTC,CAWSGTNRGVNYGYTF
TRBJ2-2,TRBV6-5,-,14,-,TGTGCCAGCAGCCCACAGGTGAACACCGGGGAGCTGTTTTTT,CASSPQVNTGELFF
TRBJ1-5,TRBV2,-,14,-,TGTGCCAGCAGCCCTACAGAGTTCAATCAGCCCCAGCATTTT,CASSPTEFNQPQHF
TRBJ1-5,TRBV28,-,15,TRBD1,TGTGCCACCTTACCACCGGGACAGACTAATCAGCCCCAGCATTTT,CATLPPGQTNQPQHF
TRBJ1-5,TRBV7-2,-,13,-,TGTGCCAGCAGCTTACAGATCAATCAGCCCCAGCATTTT,CASSLQINQPQHF
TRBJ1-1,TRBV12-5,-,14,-,TGTGCTAGTGGTCCCTCTCGACAGTCCTTTGAAGCTTTCTTT,CASGPSRQSFEAFF
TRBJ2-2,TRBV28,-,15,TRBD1,TGTGCCAGCAGACACGACAGGGAGAACACCGGGGAGCTGTTTTTT,CASRHDRENTGELFF
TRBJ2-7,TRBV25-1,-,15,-,TGTGCCAGCTCTCCAGGGACTTCTTTCTCCTACGAGCAGTACTTC,CASSPGTSFSYEQYF
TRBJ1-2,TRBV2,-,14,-,TGTGCCAGCAGTGAGATCAGCGCCAACTATGGCTACACCTTC,CASSEISANYGYTF
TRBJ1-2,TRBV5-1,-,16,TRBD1,TGCGCCAGCAGCTCGACCGGGACAGGACTCCACTATGGCTACACCTTC,CASSSTGTGLHYGYTF
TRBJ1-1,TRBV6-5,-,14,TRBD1,TGTGCCAGCCGGATGACAGGGGGGAACACTGAAGCTTTCTTT,CASRMTGGNTEAFF
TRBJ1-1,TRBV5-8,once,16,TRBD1,TGTGCCAGCAGCCGAGGGGAGGGACAGGGGAGAGGTGAAGCTTTCTTT,CASSRGEGQGRGEAFF
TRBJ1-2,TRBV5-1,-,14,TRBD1,TGCGCCAGCAGCCCCTCGACAGGGTTTAGGGGCTACACCTTC,CASSPSTGFRGYTF
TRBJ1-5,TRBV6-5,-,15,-,TGTGCCAGCAAGCTTGAGTCAGGGATCCCTCAGCCCCAGCATTTT,CASKLESGIPQPQHF
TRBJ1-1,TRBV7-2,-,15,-,TGTGCCAGCAGCTTAGCAGGGACTATGAACACTGAAGCTTTCTTT,CASSLAGTMNTEAFF
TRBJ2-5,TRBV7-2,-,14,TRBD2,TGTGCCAGCAGCGGCGGGGGGGGCCGGGTGACCCAGTACTTC,CASSGGGGRVTQYF
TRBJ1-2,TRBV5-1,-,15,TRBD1,TGCGCCAGCAGCTTCACGACAGGGGCTCTGGATGGCTACACCTTC,CASSFTTGALDGYTF
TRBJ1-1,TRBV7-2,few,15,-,TGTGCCAGCTTGGGTTTCCGGGAACGCCGGCATGAAGCTTTCTTT,CASLGFRERRHEAFF
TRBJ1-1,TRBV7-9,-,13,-,TGTGCCATAAGAGGGAGCAGACCCACTGAAGCTTTCTTT,CAIRGSRPTEAFF
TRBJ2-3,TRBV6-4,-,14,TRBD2,TGTGCCAGCTCAGAAGGGACTAGTTCAGATACGCAGTATTTT,CASSEGTSSDTQYF
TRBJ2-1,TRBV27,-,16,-,TGTGCCAGCAGTCTCTCATGGGCGGGAACCTACAATGAGCAGTTCTTC,CASSLSWAGTYNEQFF
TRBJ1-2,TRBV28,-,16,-,TGTGCCAGCAGTTCGTCCGGGGGTAGCAGTGGCTATGGCTACACCTTC,CASSSSGGSSGYGYTF
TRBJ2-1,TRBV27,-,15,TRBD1,TGTGCCAGCAGTTTATCCAGGGGGACGTTGTATGAGCAGTTCTTC,CASSLSRGTLYEQFF
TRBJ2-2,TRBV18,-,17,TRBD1,TGTGCCAGCTCACCACCGGCAGGGGGCGCAAACACCGGGGAGCTGTTTTTT,CASSPPAGGANTGELFF
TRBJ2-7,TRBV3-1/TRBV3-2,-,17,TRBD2,TGTGCCAGCAGCCACCAAATTTTGACTAGCGGGGCCTACGAGCAGTACTTC,CASSHQILTSGAYEQYF
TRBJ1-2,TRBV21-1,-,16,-,TGTGCCAGCAGCAAAAGGGGACAGGGGAGCTTGAATGGCTACACCTTC,CASSKRGQGSLNGYTF
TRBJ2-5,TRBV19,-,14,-,TGTGCCAGTAGTACTGAGCCTGTTCAAGAGACCCAGTACTTC,CASSTEPVQETQYF
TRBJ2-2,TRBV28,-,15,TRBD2,TGTGCCAGCACAAGCGGGGGCGGGGACACCGGGGAGCTGTTTTTT,CASTSGGGDTGELFF
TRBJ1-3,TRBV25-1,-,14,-,TGTGCCAGCCACCCCACCGCCGGGGGAAACACCATATATTTT,CASHPTAGGNTIYF
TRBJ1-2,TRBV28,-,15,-,TGTGCCAGCAGCACCCCTACGGGGGGTTTCTATGGCTACACCTTC,CASSTPTGGFYGYTF
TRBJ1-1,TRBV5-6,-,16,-,TGTGCCAGCAGCTTGGTAGGCAGGGCAATTATCACTGAAGCTTTCTTT,CASSLVGRAIITEAFF
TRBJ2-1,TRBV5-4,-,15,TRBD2,TGTGCCAGCAGCTTGTCGTCTAGCGGGATGAATGAGCAGTTCTTC,CASSLSSSGMNEQFF
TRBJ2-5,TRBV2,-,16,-,TGTGCCAGCAGTGAACCCTCGCGGGCCTACCAAGAGACCCAGTACTTC,CASSEPSRAYQETQYF
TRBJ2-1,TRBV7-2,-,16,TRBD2,TGTGCCAGCAGTTCCATCCGAGCGGGGGGGCGTGGTGAGCAGTTCTTC,CASSSIRAGGRGEQFF
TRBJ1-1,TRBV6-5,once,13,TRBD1,TGTGCCAGCAGAGTTGACAGGGACACTGAAGCTTTCTTT,CASRVDRDTEAFF
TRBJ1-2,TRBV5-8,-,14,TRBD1,TGTGCCAGCAGCTTGGGGACAGGGCAGGAAGGCTACACCTTC,CASSLGTGQEGYTF
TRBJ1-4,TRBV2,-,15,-,TGTGCCAGCATCAAAGCGGGGCGCTCTAATGAAAAACTGTTTTTT,CASIKAGRSNEKLFF
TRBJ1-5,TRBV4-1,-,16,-,TGCGCCAGCAGCCAGACATCCGGGACTCTGAATCAGCCCCAGCATTTT,CASSQTSGTLNQPQHF
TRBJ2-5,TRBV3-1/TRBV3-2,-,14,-,TGTGCCAGCAGCGAGGACTCCCGGGGGGAGACCCAGTACTTC,CASSEDSRGETQYF
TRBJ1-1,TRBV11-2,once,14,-,TGTGCCAGCAGCCCCTTTGGGGGAGGCACTGAAGCTTTCTTT,CASSPFGGGTEAFF
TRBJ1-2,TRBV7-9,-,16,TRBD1,TGTGCCAGCAGCCGCTCCGGGACAGCTACGGACTATGGCTACACCTTC,CASSRSGTATDYGYTF
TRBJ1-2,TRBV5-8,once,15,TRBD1,TGTGCCAGCAGCTTGGGTGGACAGGGGGGGCATGGCTACACCTTC,CASSLGGQGGHGYTF
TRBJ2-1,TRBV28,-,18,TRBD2,TGTGCCAGCTCCCCAGGACTAGCGGGAGGGACGGTCTGGGATGAGCAGTTCTTC,CASSPGLAGGTVWDEQFF
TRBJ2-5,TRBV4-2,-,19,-,TGTGCCAGCAGCCAAGGGCGGGGCACCCTCGGGGGTTTACAAGAGACCCAGTACTTC,CASSQGRGTLGGLQETQYF
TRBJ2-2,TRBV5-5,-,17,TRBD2,TGTGCCAGCAGTGGACTAGCGGGAGGAGGAAACACCGGGGAGCTGTTTTTT,CASSGLAGGGNTGELFF